The 15 T cell receptor beta chains presented below share a single source sample, sequenced in a study of CD8+ T cells in alopecia areata. RNA was isolated and reverse transcribed to cDNA, the sequencing template. The repertoire was sequenced with immunoSEQ multiplex PCR; TCRdb's copy has only in-frame clones and lacks some. The sample lists over 85,000 clones; 35% to 45% were seen once. Sequenced input: CD4+ T cells sorted from blood. All receptors come from a human donor with alopecia areata.

There are a few counts of this clone. This chain links TRBV29-1 with TRBJ2-3; D is ambiguous. Trimming stripped 2 bases from V and 5 bases from J, with 14 bases between. The germline V gene has CDR1 SQVTM and CDR2 ANQGSEA. The CDR3 length is 14 residues. CDR3 DNA sequence: TGCAGCGTTGAATCCGAAGGAAGTCAAGATACGCAGTATTTT. It translates to CSVESEGSQDTQYF.

Worth noting for this clone: The same CDR3 can be traced to other DNA sequences in this sample. The gene calls are TRBV30 and TRBJ2-5; 7 bases line up with TRBD2. The CDR3 covers 12 residues. The junction had 2 bases not matched to a gene; V was cut back by 3 bases and J by 4 bases. Germline V CDR1 and CDR2: GTSNPN, SVGIG (reference sequence). In DNA, the CDR3 is TGTGCCTGGAGCCCGGGAGGAGAGACCCAGTACTTC. It encodes CAWSPGGETQYF.

Note on this clone: This sample includes further DNA sequences coding for the same CDR3. This chain joins TRBV30 and TRBJ2-1; no reliable D call. Germline lookup yields CDR1 GTSNPN and CDR2 SVGIG (reference sequence). The CDR3 consists of 11 residues. Deletions cut 1 base from V and 8 bases from J, with 6 bases between. The CDR3 region is CAWSARDEQFF. CDR3 DNA: TGTGCCTGGAGTGCACGAGATGAGCAGTTCTTC.

The chain couples TRBV28 to TRBJ2-6; unclear D gene. The germline gives CDR1 MDHEN, CDR2 SYDVKM. V dropped 7 bases and J dropped 4 bases, with 11 bases sitting between them. There are 14 residues in the CDR3. The DNA for the CDR3 is TGTGCCAGCAAGGAGAGCCCCGGGGCCAACGTCCTGACTTTC. Translated, it gives CASKESPGANVLTF.

V gene TRBV30 combines with J gene TRBJ1-1; no reliable D call. Trimming took off 3 bases at V and 8 bases at J, with 13 bases between the two ends. CDR1 is GTSNPN and CDR2 is SVGIG in the germline V gene (reference sequence). This CDR3 is 12 amino acids long. For the CDR3, the DNA is TGTGCCTGGAGCTACCGCGCGTCCGAAGCTTTCTTT. This translates into CAWSYRASEAFF.

V gene TRBV29-1 combines with J gene TRBJ1-2; no clear D gene. CDR1 SQVTM and CDR2 ANQGSEA come from the germline V gene. The ends were cut back, 6 bases at V and 6 bases at J, with 11 bases in the middle. CDR3 length: 11 residues. The CDR3 is CSVPGGNGYTF. In nucleotides, the CDR3 is TGCAGCGTGCCGGGTGGGAATGGCTACACCTTC.

This clone was observed a handful of times. This chain connects TRBV2 to TRBJ1-5; D possibly corresponds to TRBD1 (6 bases). Trimming took 4 bases from V and 6 from J, leaving 19 bases between them. The CDR3 totals 16 residues. CDR1 and CDR2 from the germline V gene are SNHLY and FYNNEI. The CDR3 is CASSVQGRVGGQPQHF. CDR3 nucleotides: TGTGCCAGCAGTGTACAGGGTAGGGTTGGTGGTCAGCCCCAGCATTTT.

The chain joins TRBV2 to TRBJ2-5, with D uncertain. The CDR3 covers 13 residues. Trimming took 5 bases from V and 5 from J, leaving 12 bases between them. In germline, CDR1 is SNHLY, CDR2 FYNNEI. The CDR3 region has the DNA TGTGCCAGCAGTTTCACCCCCAGGGAGACCCAGTACTTC. Amino acids: CASSFTPRETQYF.

J is TRBJ2-5 and V is TRBV28, with unresolved D. This CDR3 has 14 residues. Germline-derived CDR1 and CDR2 are MDHEN and SYDVKM. Trimming left V 6 bases short and J 2 bases short, with 13 bases between. The CDR3 region has the DNA TGTGCCAGCAGCCATGTCGTTAGTCAAGAGACCCAGTACTTC. Amino acids: CASSHVVSQETQYF.

The V and J genes are TRBV29-1 and TRBJ1-2, with D maybe TRBD1 (6 bases). The V end was cut by 1 base, the J end by 8 bases, with 17 bases between. This CDR3 is 14 amino acids long. Germline V gene data show CDR1 as SQVTM and CDR2 as ANQGSEA. CDR3 DNA: TGCAGCGTTGAAGTATGGGACACTGTCGCCGGCTACACCTTC. This encodes CSVEVWDTVAGYTF.

The table lists this clone with a few counts. Other DNA sequences in this specimen translate into the identical CDR3. The chain's CDR3 is CSVGRGSYEQYF. The CDR3 nucleotides read TGCAGCGTCGGGCGGGGCTCCTACGAGCAGTACTTC. The rearrangement uses TRBV29-1 and TRBJ2-7; possible D gene TRBD2, 6 bases. The CDR3 spans 12 residues. Germline lookup yields CDR1 SQVTM and CDR2 ANQGSEA. V was pared by 6 bases and J by 0 bases, with 9 bases between.

This clone has only a few counts. The chain carries TRBV2 and TRBJ1-5; D is possibly TRBD1 (5 bases). The V end lost 3 bases, the J end lost 5 bases, and 8 bases lay between the germline ends. Germline CDR1 is SNHLY and CDR2 is FYNNEI. The CDR3 covers 13 residues. CDR3 region: CASSETGDQPQHF. The CDR3 DNA sequence: TGTGCCAGCAGTGAGACGGGGGATCAGCCCCAGCATTTT.

This clone was observed a few times. The rearrangement links TRBV29-1 to TRBJ2-7, with 7 bases matching TRBD1. J gave up 5 bases and V 5 bases, and 3 bases lay outside the gene matches. Germline V CDR1 and CDR2: SQVTM, ANQGSEA. The CDR3 is 11 residues long. The CDR3 nucleotides read TGCAGCGTTCACAGGGGACACGAGCAGTACTTC. Encoded protein: CSVHRGHEQYF.

This clone showed up many times. CDR3 DNA sequence: TGTGCCAGCAGCCGGGACACTGAAGCTTTCTTT. Translation gives CASSRDTEAFF. This chain links TRBV16 with TRBJ1-1; D unclear. Germline CDR1 and CDR2: KGHSY and FQNENV. The CDR3 contains 11 residues. Trimming stripped 4 bases from V and 3 bases from J, with 3 bases between.

Written as DNA, the CDR3 is TGCGCCAGCAGCCAAAAGGGGAGCACAGATACGCAGTATTTT. Protein product: CASSQKGSTDTQYF. The rearrangement joins TRBV4-3 to TRBJ2-3, with D possibly TRBD1 on 5 matching bases. Germline CDR1 LGHNA, CDR2 YSLEER. The CDR3 sequence is 14 residues long. V gave up 2 bases and J gave up 0 bases, with 6 bases separating them.